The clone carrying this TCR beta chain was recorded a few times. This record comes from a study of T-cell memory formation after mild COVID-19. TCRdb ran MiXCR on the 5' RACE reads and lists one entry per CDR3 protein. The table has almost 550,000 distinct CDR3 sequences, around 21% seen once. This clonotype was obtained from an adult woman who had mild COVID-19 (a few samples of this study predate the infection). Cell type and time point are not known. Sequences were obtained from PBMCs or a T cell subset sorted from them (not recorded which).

CDR3 in amino acids: CASSYSHNEQFF. The DNA of the CDR3 is TGTGCCAGCAGCTATTCTCACAATGAGCAGTTCTTC. V usage is TRBV11-3 and J usage is TRBJ2-1, with D unclear. This CDR3 has 12 amino acids. Trimming shortened V by 4 bases and J by 5 bases, and 6 bases separated the two germline ends. In germline, CDR1 is SGHNT, CDR2 YENEEA.